The entry that follows covers one T cell receptor (beta chain) sequence. V was clipped by 0 bases and J by 1 base; unmatched bases: 4. The CDR3 runs 16 residues. Germline V gene sequence: CDR1 SGHDT, CDR2 YYEEEE. TCRdb's copy holds only in-frame clones and misses some; the assay was immunoSEQ multiplex PCR. Here the sample spans roughly 180,000 clones, about 88% being singletons. This specimen comes from a study of blood T cell repertoires in COVID-19. The specimen was peripheral blood. The chain has TRBV5-6 and TRBJ2-3, with TRBD1 matching over 8 bases. The source is a woman aged 25 to 45 with active or convalescent COVID-19. The CDR3 protein is CASSLDAGQGTDTQYF. CDR3 DNA: TGTGCCAGCAGCTTGGATGCGGGACAGGGCACAGATACGCAGTATTTT.